The 17 T cell receptor beta chains presented below share a single source sample, sequenced in a study of blood T cell repertoires in COVID-19. This table comes from immunoSEQ multiplex PCR, and its TCRdb copy is limited to in-frame clones, with some not included. Of some 90,000 clones listed, 80% to 90% are singletons. The sequenced sample consisted of peripheral blood. The receptors were sampled from a man aged 50 or older with acute or convalescent COVID-19.

This chain joins TRBV5-8 and TRBJ2-1; 7 bases agree with TRBD1. V lost 7 bases and J lost 4; bases outside the gene matches: 11. CDR1 is SGHTS and CDR2 is YDEGEE in the germline V gene. This CDR3 is 15 amino acids long. For the CDR3, the DNA is TGTGCCAGCGGGGCCCCCGGACAGGTGTACAATGAGCAGTTCTTC. It translates to CASGAPGQVYNEQFF. The full variable domain, in which reference TRBV5-8 and TRBJ2-1 provide the parts outside the CDR3, is EAGVTQSPTHLIKTRGQQATLRCSPISGHTSVYWYQQALGLGLQFLLWYDEGEERNRGNFPPRFSGRQFPNYSSELNVNALELEDSALYLCASGAPGQVYNEQFFGPGTRLTVL.

The genes are TRBV7-3 and TRBJ2-1; 16 bases are shared with TRBD2. CDR3 length: 19 residues. J was trimmed by 7 bases and V by 5 bases; bases with no gene match: 14. CDR1 is SGHTA and CDR2 is FQGTGA in the germline V gene. In DNA form, the CDR3 reads TGTGCCAGCAGCGCCTTCCCGGGACTAGCGGGGGGGCCCGGGAATGAGCAGTTCTTC. Translation: CASSAFPGLAGGPGNEQFF.

The J gene is TRBJ1-2, the V gene TRBV6-5, with 7 bases aligning to TRBD1. Trimming cost V 4 bases and J 6 bases; bases outside gene matches: 14. The CDR3 has 16 amino acids. Germline values: CDR1 MNHEY, CDR2 SVGAGI. CDR3 sequence (DNA): TGTGCCAGCAGTTCGGACAGGAGCGGCAAAGTGAATGGCTACACCTTC. Amino acids: CASSSDRSGKVNGYTF.

Only a few counts were recorded for this clone. The rearrangement joins TRBV7-2 to TRBJ1-1; D ambiguous. Trimming removed 5 bases from V and 1 base from J, with 11 bases in between. There are 14 residues in the CDR3. Germline V gene lookup returns CDR1 SGHTA and CDR2 FQGNSA. DNA of the CDR3: TGTGCCAGCAGCCCTTCGTGGCAGAACACTGAAGCTTTCTTT. Translated: CASSPSWQNTEAFF.

This chain links TRBV3-1 (or the pseudogene TRBV3-2) with TRBJ1-3; D gene uncertain. Germline loops: CDR1 LGHDT, CDR2 YNNKEL (reference sequence). The germline V and J ends were trimmed by 3 bases and 1 base, with 4 bases remaining between them. This CDR3 is built from 13 residues. DNA of the CDR3: TGTGCCAGCAGCCAGGCATCTGGAAACACCATATATTTT. This gives the protein CASSQASGNTIYF.

J is TRBJ1-1 and V is TRBV7-9, with TRBD1 matching 8 bases. This CDR3 is 12 amino acids long. V shed 4 bases and J 8 bases; nucleotides not matched to a gene: 3. CDR1 is SEHNR, CDR2 FQNEAQ, per germline (reference sequence). CDR3 bases: TGTGCCAGCAGCTATGGGACAGGCGAAGCTTTCTTT. It yields the protein CASSYGTGEAFF.

As regards this clone: The junction departs from germline at one end; a sequencing error may be responsible. This chain joins TRBV7-7 and TRBJ1-6; possibly TRBD1 for D (6 bases). CDR3 length equals 11 residues. Germline CDR1 and CDR2: SSHAT and FNYEAQ (reference sequence). DNA for the CDR3: TGTGCTAGCAGGGGAGGTTCACCCCTCCACTTT. Translating gives CASRGGSPLHF.

The chain has TRBV9 and TRBJ2-7, with no clear D. This CDR3 is built from 13 residues. The ends were cut back, 4 bases at V and 10 bases at J, with 18 bases in the middle. Germline V CDR1 and CDR2: SGDLS, YYNGEE. The CDR3 reads CASSPLPRQLQYF. The CDR3 DNA reads TGTGCCAGCAGCCCTCTCCCTAGGCAGCTTCAGTACTTC.

The chain carries TRBV15 and TRBJ1-5, with unresolved D. V was shortened by 0 bases and J by 3 bases, with 9 bases between the two germline ends. Germline loops: CDR1 LNHNV, CDR2 YYDKDF (reference sequence). This CDR3 is built from 15 residues. The CDR3 sequence: CATSRDWQDNQPQHF. As DNA, the CDR3 is TGTGCCACCAGCAGAGATTGGCAGGACAATCAGCCCCAGCATTTT.

This chain joins TRBV6-5 and TRBJ1-5, with TRBD1 matching over 9 bases. Trimming cost V 9 bases and J 4 bases; bases outside gene matches: 7. There are 14 residues in the CDR3. Germline V lookup: CDR1 MNHEY, CDR2 SVGAGI. The CDR3 is CASSQGQGNQPQHF. As DNA, the CDR3 is TGTGCCAGTAGCCAGGGACAGGGTAATCAGCCCCAGCATTTT.

J is TRBJ2-7 and V is TRBV15, with TRBD2 matching over 7 bases. Trimming removed 1 base from V and 5 bases from J; junction bases left unmatched: 11. The CDR3 runs 16 residues. Germline lookup yields CDR1 LNHNV and CDR2 YYDKDF (reference sequence). The CDR3 spells CATSRGWGGVSNEQYF. Here the CDR3 DNA reads TGTGCCACCAGCAGAGGATGGGGGGGGGTCTCTAACGAGCAGTACTTC.

This clone came up a few times. The V and J genes are TRBV4-1 and TRBJ2-5; a weak D match, TRBD1 (6 bases). V lost 4 bases and J 2 bases, leaving 8 bases between the germline ends. The CDR3 totals 13 residues. The V gene's germline CDR1 is MGHRA and CDR2 YSYEKL. The CDR3 sequence: CASSLGQQETQYF. CDR3 coding DNA: TGCGCCAGCAGCCTCGGACAGCAAGAGACCCAGTACTTC.

The chain employs TRBV28 and TRBJ1-3; 7 nucleotides agree with TRBD1. The CDR3 has 15 residues. Germline assignment: CDR1 MDHEN and CDR2 SYDVKM. With 6 bases clipped from V and 0 bases from J, the junction kept 5 bases outside the gene matches. The DNA for the CDR3 is TGTGCCAGCAGCCCAGGACAGGCCTCTGGAAACACCATATATTTT. Its protein product is CASSPGQASGNTIYF.

The chain couples TRBV11-2 to TRBJ1-6; 7 positions agree with TRBD1. The CDR3 has 16 residues. Trimming at V came to 6 bases and at J to 0 bases, leaving 5 bases not matched to a gene. CDR1 SGHAT and CDR2 FQNNGV come from the germline V gene. CDR3 bases: TGTGCCAGCAGTTGGGACAGCAACTCCTATAATTCACCCCTCCACTTT. Translated, it gives CASSWDSNSYNSPLHF.

This rearrangement joins TRBV7-9 to TRBJ1-1; 10 bases agree with TRBD1. V gave up 3 bases and J gave up 3 bases; unmatched junction bases: 10. CDR1 and CDR2 (germline): SEHNR, FQNEAQ (reference sequence). The CDR3 is made up of 17 amino acids. The CDR3 protein is CASSFGQGGLRDTEAFF. CDR3 in DNA: TGTGCCAGCAGCTTTGGACAGGGGGGGCTAAGAGACACTGAAGCTTTCTTT.

The rearrangement joins TRBV4-2 to TRBJ2-1, with D possibly being TRBD1 (6 bases). The V end lost 1 base, the J end lost 3 bases, and 10 bases lay between the germline ends. The CDR3 consists of 15 residues. Germline V CDR1 and CDR2: LGHNA, YNFKEQ. The CDR3 loop is CASSQGDTFYNEQFF. The CDR3 bases are TGTGCCAGCAGCCAAGGGGACACCTTCTACAATGAGCAGTTCTTC.

This clone was counted between two and nine times. The rearrangement uses TRBV30 and TRBJ2-7, with D possibly TRBD1 on 5 matching bases. The V gene lost 3 bases and the J gene lost 3 bases, with 15 bases spanning the gap. There are 14 residues in the CDR3. The V gene's germline CDR1 is GTSNPN and CDR2 SVGIG (reference sequence). CDR3 coding DNA: TGTGCCTGGAGCCGACCAGGGTCTAGCTACGAGCAGTACTTC. It codes for CAWSRPGSSYEQYF. Based on the CDR3 plus reference TRBV30 and TRBJ2-7, the full variable domain is SQTIHQWPATLVQPVGSPLSLECTVEGTSNPNLYWYRQAAGRGLQLLFYSVGIGQISSEVPQNLSASRPQDRQFILSSKKLLLSDSGFYLCAWSRPGSSYEQYFGPGTRLTVT.